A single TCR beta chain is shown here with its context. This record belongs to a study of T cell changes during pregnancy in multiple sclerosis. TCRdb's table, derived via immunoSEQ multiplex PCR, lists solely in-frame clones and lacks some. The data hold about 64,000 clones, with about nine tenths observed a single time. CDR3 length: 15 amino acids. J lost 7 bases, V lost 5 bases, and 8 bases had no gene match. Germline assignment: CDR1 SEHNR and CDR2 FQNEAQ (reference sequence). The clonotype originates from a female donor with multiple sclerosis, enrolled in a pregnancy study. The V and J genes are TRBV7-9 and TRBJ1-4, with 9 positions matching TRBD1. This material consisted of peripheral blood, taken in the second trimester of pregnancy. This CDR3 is CASSAAGTGFEKLFF. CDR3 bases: TGTGCCAGCAGCGCTGCCGGGACAGGGTTTGAAAAACTGTTTTTT.